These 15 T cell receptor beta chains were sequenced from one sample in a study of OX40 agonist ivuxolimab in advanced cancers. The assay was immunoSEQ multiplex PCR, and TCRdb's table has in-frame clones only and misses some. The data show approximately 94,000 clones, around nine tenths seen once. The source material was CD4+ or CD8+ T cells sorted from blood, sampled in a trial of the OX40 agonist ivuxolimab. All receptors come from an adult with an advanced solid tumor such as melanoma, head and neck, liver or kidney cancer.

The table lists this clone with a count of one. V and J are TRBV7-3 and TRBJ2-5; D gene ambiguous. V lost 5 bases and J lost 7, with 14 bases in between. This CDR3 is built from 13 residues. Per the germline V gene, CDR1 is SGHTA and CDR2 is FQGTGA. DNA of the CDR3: TGTGCCAGCAGCGAGGACGTCGCCGGGACCCAGTACTTC. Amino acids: CASSEDVAGTQYF. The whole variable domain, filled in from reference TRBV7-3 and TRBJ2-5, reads GAGVSQTPSNKVTEKGKYVELRCDPISGHTALYWYRQSLGQGPEFLIYFQGTGAADDSGLPNDRFFAVRPEGSVSTLKIQRTERGDSAVYLCASSEDVAGTQYFGPGTRLLVL.

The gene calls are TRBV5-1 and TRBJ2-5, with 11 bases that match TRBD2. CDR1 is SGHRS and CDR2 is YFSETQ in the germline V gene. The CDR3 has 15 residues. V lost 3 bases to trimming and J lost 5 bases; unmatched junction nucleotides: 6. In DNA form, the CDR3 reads TGCGCCAGCAGCTCGGGACTAGCGGCTCTGGAGACCCAGTACTTC. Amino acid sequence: CASSSGLAALETQYF.

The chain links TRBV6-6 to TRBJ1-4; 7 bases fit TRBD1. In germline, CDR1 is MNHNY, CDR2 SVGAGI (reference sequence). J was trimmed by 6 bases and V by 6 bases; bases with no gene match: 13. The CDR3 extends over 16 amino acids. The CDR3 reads CASRSGTADRDEKLFF. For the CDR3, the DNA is TGTGCCAGCAGATCAGGGACGGCAGACAGGGATGAAAAACTGTTTTTT.

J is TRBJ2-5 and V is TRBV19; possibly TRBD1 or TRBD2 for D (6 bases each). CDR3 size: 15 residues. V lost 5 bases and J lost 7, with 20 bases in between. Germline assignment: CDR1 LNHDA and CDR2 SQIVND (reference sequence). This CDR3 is CASSPPPGAPRTQYF. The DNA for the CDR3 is TGTGCCAGTAGTCCCCCACCGGGGGCCCCCCGGACCCAGTACTTC.

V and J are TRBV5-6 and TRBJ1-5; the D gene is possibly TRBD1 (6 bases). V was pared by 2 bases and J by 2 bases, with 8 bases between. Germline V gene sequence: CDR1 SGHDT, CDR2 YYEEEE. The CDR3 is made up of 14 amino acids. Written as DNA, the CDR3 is TGTGCCAGCAGCTTTGCAGGGGGCAATCAGCCCCAGCATTTT. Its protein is CASSFAGGNQPQHF.

The CDR3 loop reads CASSPSSGRYEQFF. The CDR3 region has the DNA TGTGCCAGCAGTCCATCGAGCGGGAGGTATGAGCAGTTCTTC. The chain combines TRBV28 with TRBJ2-1; 9 bases match TRBD2. Germline V gene sequence: CDR1 MDHEN, CDR2 SYDVKM. There are 14 residues in the CDR3. V was clipped by 5 bases and J by 8 bases; unmatched bases: 7.

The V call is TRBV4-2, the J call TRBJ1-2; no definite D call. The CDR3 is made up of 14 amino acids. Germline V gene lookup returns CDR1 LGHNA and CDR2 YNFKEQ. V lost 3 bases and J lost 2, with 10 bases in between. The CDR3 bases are TGTGCCAGCAGCCAGAGGACTGAAAACTATGGCTACACCTTC. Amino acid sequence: CASSQRTENYGYTF.

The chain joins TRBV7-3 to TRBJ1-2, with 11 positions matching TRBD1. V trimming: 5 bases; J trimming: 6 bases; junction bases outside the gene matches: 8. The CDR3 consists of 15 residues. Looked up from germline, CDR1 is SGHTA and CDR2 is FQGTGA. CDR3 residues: CASSLSGTGGDGYTF. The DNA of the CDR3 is TGTGCCAGCAGCCTGTCTGGGACAGGGGGGGATGGCTACACCTTC.

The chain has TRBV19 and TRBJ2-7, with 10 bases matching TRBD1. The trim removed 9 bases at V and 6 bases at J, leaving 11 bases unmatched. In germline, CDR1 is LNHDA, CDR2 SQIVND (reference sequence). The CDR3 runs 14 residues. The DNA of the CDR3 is TGTGCCAGCCGAGCCGGGACAGGGGTAGGCGAGCAGTACTTC. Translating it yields CASRAGTGVGEQYF. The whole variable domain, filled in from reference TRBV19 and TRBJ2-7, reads DGGITQSPKYLFRKEGQNVTLSCEQNLNHDAMYWYRQDPGQGLRLIYYSQIVNDFQKGDIAEGYSVSREKKESFPLTVTSAQKNPTAFYLCASRAGTGVGEQYFGPGTRLTVT.

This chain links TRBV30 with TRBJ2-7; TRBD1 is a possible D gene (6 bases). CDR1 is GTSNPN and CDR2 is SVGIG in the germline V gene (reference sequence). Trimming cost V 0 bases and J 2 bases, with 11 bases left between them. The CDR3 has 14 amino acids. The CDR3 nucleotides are TGTGCCTGGAGTGTATTGGGGACAACCTACGAGCAGTACTTC. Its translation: CAWSVLGTTYEQYF.

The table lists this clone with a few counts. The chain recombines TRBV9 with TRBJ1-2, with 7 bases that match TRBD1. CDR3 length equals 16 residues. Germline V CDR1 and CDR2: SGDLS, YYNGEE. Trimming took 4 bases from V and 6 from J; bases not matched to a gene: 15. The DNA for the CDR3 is TGTGCCAGCAGCACCGGACAGGTTGATCGTGGCGATGGCTACACCTTC. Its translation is CASSTGQVDRGDGYTF.

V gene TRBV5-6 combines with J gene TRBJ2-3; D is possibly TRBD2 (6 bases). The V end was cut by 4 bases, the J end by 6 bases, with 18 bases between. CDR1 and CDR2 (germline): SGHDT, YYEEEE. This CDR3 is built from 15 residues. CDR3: CASSPRTIPVDTQYF. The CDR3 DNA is TGTGCCAGCAGCCCTAGGACTATCCCGGTTGATACGCAGTATTTT.

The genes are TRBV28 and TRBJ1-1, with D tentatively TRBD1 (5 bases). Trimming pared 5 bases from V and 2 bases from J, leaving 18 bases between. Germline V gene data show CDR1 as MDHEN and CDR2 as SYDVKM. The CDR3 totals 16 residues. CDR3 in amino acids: CASSAPSLGGNTEAFF. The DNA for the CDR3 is TGTGCCAGCAGTGCCCCGAGTCTGGGGGGAAACACTGAAGCTTTCTTT.

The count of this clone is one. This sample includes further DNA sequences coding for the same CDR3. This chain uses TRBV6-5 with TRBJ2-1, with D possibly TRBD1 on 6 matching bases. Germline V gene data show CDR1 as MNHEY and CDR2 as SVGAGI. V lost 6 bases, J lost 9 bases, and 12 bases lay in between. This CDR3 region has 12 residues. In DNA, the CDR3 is TGTGCCAGCAGCAACAGGGTTGGTGAGCAGTTCTTC. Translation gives CASSNRVGEQFF.

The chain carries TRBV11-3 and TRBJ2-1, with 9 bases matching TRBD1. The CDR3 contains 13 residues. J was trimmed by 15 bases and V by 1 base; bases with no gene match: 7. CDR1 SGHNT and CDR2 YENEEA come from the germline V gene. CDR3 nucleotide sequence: TGTGCCAGCAGCTTAGTTTGGGGGGACAGGGTGTTCTTC. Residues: CASSLVWGDRVFF.